This T cell receptor (beta chain) was sequenced for a study of blood T cell repertoires in COVID-19. Background on the study: Samples representing acute and convalescent COVID-19 were sourced from the United States, Italy and Spain. PBMCs, B-cell-depleted T cells, or T cells were the source of the cDNA or gDNA that made up the material.

Methods used by the authors: The authors estimated nucleated cell counts from reference gene primer amplification. TCRdb's copy holds only in-frame clones and misses some; the assay was immunoSEQ multiplex PCR. D and trimming come from the DNA, and the V and J calls and clone size come from that table. The table includes a few hundred thousand clones, roughly 77% detected once. Germline values: CDR1 LNHDA, CDR2 SQIVND (reference sequence). This CDR3 has 16 amino acids. Trimming left V 2 bases short and J 5 bases short, with 17 bases between. The genes are TRBV19 and TRBJ2-3; weak D call: TRBD2 (6 bases). Sequencing used peripheral blood. The receptor was derived from a human donor with acute or convalescent COVID-19. The donor label of this sample is uncertain. The CDR3: CASSISRSGSGDTQYF. The CDR3 DNA follows: TGTGCCAGTAGTATAAGCCGTAGCGGATCAGGAGATACGCAGTATTTT.